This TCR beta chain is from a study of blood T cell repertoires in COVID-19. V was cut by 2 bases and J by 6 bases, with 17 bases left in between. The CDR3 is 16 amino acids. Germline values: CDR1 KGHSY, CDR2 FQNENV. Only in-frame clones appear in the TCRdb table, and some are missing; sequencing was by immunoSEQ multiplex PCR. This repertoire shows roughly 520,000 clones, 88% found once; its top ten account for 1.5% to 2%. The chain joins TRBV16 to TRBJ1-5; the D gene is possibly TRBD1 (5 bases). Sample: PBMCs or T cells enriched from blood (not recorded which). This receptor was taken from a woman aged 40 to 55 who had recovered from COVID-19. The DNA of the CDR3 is TGTGCCAGCAGCCAAGGGGGTAACCGGGGAGGTCAGCCCCAGCATTTT. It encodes CASSQGGNRGGQPQHF. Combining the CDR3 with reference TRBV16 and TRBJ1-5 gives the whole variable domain GEEVAQTPKHLVRGEGQKAKLYCAPIKGHSYVFWYQQVLKNEFKFLISFQNENVFDETGMPKERFSAKCLPNSPCSLEIQATKLEDSAVYFCASSQGGNRGGQPQHFGDGTRLSIL.